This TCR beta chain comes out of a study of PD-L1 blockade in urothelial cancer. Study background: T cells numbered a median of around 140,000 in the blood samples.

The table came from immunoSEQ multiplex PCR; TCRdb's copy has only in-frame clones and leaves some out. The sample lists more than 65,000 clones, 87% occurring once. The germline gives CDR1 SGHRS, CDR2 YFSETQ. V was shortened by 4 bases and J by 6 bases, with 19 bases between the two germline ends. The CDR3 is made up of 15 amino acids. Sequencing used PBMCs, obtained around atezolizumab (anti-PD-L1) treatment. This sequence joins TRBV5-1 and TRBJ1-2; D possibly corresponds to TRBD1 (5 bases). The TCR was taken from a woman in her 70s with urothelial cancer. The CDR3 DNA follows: TGCGCCAGCAGCCCCCACCCGTTGCGGGGCGATGGCTACACCTTC. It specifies CASSPHPLRGDGYTF.